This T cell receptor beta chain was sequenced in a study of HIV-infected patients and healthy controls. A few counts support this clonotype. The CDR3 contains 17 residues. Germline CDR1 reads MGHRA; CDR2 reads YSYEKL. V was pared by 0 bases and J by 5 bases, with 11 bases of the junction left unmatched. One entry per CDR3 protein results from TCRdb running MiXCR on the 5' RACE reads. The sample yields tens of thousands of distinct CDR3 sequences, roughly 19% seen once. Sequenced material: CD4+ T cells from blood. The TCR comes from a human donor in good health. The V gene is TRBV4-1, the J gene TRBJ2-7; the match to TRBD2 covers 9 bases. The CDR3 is CASSQDQRREGRDEQYF. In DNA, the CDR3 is TGCGCCAGCAGCCAAGATCAAAGGCGGGAGGGCCGGGACGAGCAGTACTTC.